The TCR beta chain described here comes from a study of T cell repertoires in cytomegalovirus infection. The CDR3 is made up of 18 amino acids. Trimming took 2 bases from V and 2 from J; bases not matched to a gene: 12. Germline V gives CDR1 MDHEN, CDR2 SYDVKM. TCRdb passed the reads through MiXCR, listing each CDR3 protein once. The repertoire holds 200,000 to 250,000 distinct CDR3 sequences, with around 35% as singletons. Study-level results: Cumulative public TCR beta family frequency identified CMV carriers with the relevant HLA.

Of note for this clonotype: What it binds is unknown.

The TCR sequence derives from a human donor in good health (CMV status not recorded). Some clones in this sample may be carry-over from other donors' samples. The material was CD8+ T cells from cultured PBMCs, obtained from culture after CMV antigen stimulation. V and J are TRBV28 and TRBJ2-1; 7 nucleotides line up with TRBD2. CDR3 DNA: TGTGCCAGCAGTTTACCGCCCTGGGGCGGGAGAGCCTACAATGAGCAGTTCTTC. Residues: CASSLPPWGGRAYNEQFF.